These T cell receptor beta chains were read from a single sample in a study of response to subunit inactivated influenza vaccine. TCRdb re-called the RT-PCR reads with MiXCR, one entry per CDR3 protein. This table has 250,000 to 350,000 distinct CDR3 sequences, 20% to 25% appearing once. The sequences come from PBMCs from blood, collected about 20 months after vaccination. These TCRs come from a man aged 50 to 69 who received an inactivated influenza vaccine. CDR3s include the opening cysteine and the closing phenylalanine or tryptophan. The D gene is left open where the match is weak. Clone size is stated in some rows and not others, as once, few, many or a class when expanded.

j_gene | d_gene | abundance | v_gene | CDR3nt | CDR3aa
TRBJ2-4 | TRBD2 | few | TRBV24-1 | TGTGCCATCCAGGCGGGAGGAGAAAACATTCAGTACTTC | CAIQAGGENIQYF
TRBJ1-2 | . | . | TRBV4-3 | TGCGCCAGCAGCCAAGCCCCAGGGGCGGCCTATGGCTACACCTTC | CASSQAPGAAYGYTF
TRBJ1-2 | . | . | TRBV7-2 | TGTGCCAGCAGCTTGGGCAGGACGGACTATGGCTACACCTTC | CASSLGRTDYGYTF
TRBJ2-7 | . | . | TRBV7-8 | TGTGCCAGCAGCTTAATTCCCCGGGCCGAGCAGTACTTC | CASSLIPRAEQYF
TRBJ1-3 | . | . | TRBV25-1 | TGTGCCAGCACCGAAACAGTAATAGATGGAAACACCATATATTTT | CASTETVIDGNTIYF
TRBJ1-1 | TRBD1 | . | TRBV28 | TGTGCCACACGAGACAGGGGAAAAGCTTTCTTT | CATRDRGKAFF
TRBJ2-7 | . | many | TRBV20-1 | TGCAGTGTCGCTTGGGGCTACGAGCAGTACTTC | CSVAWGYEQYF
TRBJ1-4 | . | . | TRBV9 | TGTGCCAGCAGCGTAGTAACAGCCGCAAATGAAAAACTGTTTTTT | CASSVVTAANEKLFF
TRBJ1-1 | . | few | TRBV20-1 | TGCAGTGCTAGAGATCGGGGGGATCGCAGGGCCCCTGAAGCTTTCTTT | CSARDRGDRRAPEAFF
TRBJ2-1 | . | few | TRBV4-2 | TGTGCCAGCGGTCCCCGGGACACAAGCTACAATGAGCAGTTCTTC | CASGPRDTSYNEQFF
TRBJ2-1 | . | few | TRBV30 | TGTGCCCGCGCTCGACTGGAGGTTGATGAGCAGTTCTTC | CARARLEVDEQFF
TRBJ2-2 | TRBD2 | many | TRBV7-8 | TGTGCCAGTGCACTAGCGGGAGACACCGGGGAGCTGTTTTTT | CASALAGDTGELFF
TRBJ2-7 | TRBD2 | few | TRBV4-2 | TGTGCCAGCAGCCGAGGGACTACGGACTACGAGCAGTACTTC | CASSRGTTDYEQYF
TRBJ2-3 | . | few | TRBV27 | TGTGCCAGCAGTTTTGGAGATACGCAGTATTTT | CASSFGDTQYF
TRBJ1-4 | . | . | TRBV18 | TGTGCCAGCTCACCTAATCTGGAGGAAAAACTGTTTTTT | CASSPNLEEKLFF
TRBJ1-3 | . | . | TRBV11-2 | TGTGCCAGCCGGCGGGTGACTTCTGGAAACACCATATATTTT | CASRRVTSGNTIYF
TRBJ2-3 | . | . | TRBV2 | TGTGCCAGCATTTCTAGCGCCCGGCTGAATACGCAGTATTTT | CASISSARLNTQYF
TRBJ2-1 | TRBD1 | . | TRBV20-1 | TGCAGTGCTAAAAACAGGGGCCTCTACAATGAGCAGTTCTTC | CSAKNRGLYNEQFF
TRBJ1-2 | . | . | TRBV7-9 | TGTGCCAGCAGCTTACTCCGGGGTAGCTATGGCTACACCTTC | CASSLLRGSYGYTF
TRBJ2-3 | TRBD2 | many | TRBV20-1 | TGCAGTGCTAGTCCCCTAGCGGGAGGGGGATTCACAGATACGCAGTATTTT | CSASPLAGGGFTDTQYF
TRBJ2-1 | . | . | TRBV6-5 | TGTGCCAGCAGTTACCAGGGATTGGGGGAGGATGAGCAGTTCTTC | CASSYQGLGEDEQFF
TRBJ2-7 | . | few | TRBV15 | TGTGCCACCAGCAGAGATTTGACAGGCAACTACGAGCAGTACTTC | CATSRDLTGNYEQYF
TRBJ1-1 | TRBD1 | few | TRBV5-5 | TGTGCCAGCAGCCCCCGGGCGACAGGGAGGGGGACTGAAGCTTTCTTT | CASSPRATGRGTEAFF
TRBJ1-1 | . | few | TRBV3-1 | TGTGCCAGCAGCTTCGAGGGTTATGGTCCTGAAGCTTTCTTT | CASSFEGYGPEAFF
TRBJ1-2 | . | few | TRBV6-2/TRBV6-3 | TGTGCCAGCAGTTACCAAGCCTCGGCTGGCTACACCTTC | CASSYQASAGYTF
TRBJ2-5 | . | few | TRBV6-5 | TGTGCCAGCAGTTACAAGAGGGGAAGTCAAGAGACCCAGTACTTC | CASSYKRGSQETQYF
TRBJ1-2 | . | few | TRBV6-2/TRBV6-3 | TGTGCCAGCAGTTACGACGGGACCTATGGCTACACCTTC | CASSYDGTYGYTF
TRBJ2-3 | . | . | TRBV4-3 | TGCGCCAGCAGCCAAGAAGAGGGCGACACAGATACGCAGTATTTT | CASSQEEGDTDTQYF
TRBJ2-7 | . | . | TRBV7-2 | TGTGCCAGCAGCTTAGGGCAGGGTTGGATCTACGAGCAGTACTTC | CASSLGQGWIYEQYF
TRBJ1-1 | . | few | TRBV20-1 | TGCAGTGCTAGACAACCCTTAGTCATGAACACTGAAGCTTTCTTT | CSARQPLVMNTEAFF
TRBJ1-4 | . | few | TRBV20-1 | TGCAGTGCTAGAGATTCGGCCGTTAATGAAAAACTGTTTTTT | CSARDSAVNEKLFF
TRBJ1-2 | TRBD1 | . | TRBV7-2 | TGTGCCAGCAGCTACCACCTCTCAGCCCAGGGGGCAGTTGGCTACACCTTC | CASSYHLSAQGAVGYTF